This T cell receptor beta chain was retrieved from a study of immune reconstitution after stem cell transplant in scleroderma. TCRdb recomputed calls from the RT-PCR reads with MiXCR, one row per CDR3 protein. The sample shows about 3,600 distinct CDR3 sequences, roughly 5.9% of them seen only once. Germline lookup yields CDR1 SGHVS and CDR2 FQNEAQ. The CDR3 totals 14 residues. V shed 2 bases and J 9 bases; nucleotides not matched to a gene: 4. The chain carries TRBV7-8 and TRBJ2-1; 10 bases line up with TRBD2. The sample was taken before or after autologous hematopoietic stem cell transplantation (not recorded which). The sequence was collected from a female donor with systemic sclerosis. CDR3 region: CASSLPSGSGEQFF. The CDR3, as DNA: TGTGCCAGCAGCTTACCTAGCGGGAGCGGTGAGCAGTTCTTC.